This is a list of T cell receptor beta chains from one sample in a study of cytomegalovirus exposure and HLA in healthy donors. TCRdb's table, derived via immunoSEQ multiplex PCR, lists solely in-frame clones and lacks some. Here the sample spans about 92,000 clones, about four fifths being singletons. Sequenced input: PBMCs. The source is a woman between 18 and 30 years old in good health and CMV-seropositive. Each CDR3 is given with its conserved first and last residue. Each record gives: J gene, clone size, V gene, D gene, CDR3 DNA, CDR3 protein. The D gene is left open where the match is weak. For some rows the clone size is stated as once, few or many, or as a class when expanded; others skip it.

j_gene: TRBJ2-1
abundance: NA
v_gene: TRBV28
d_gene: NA
CDR3nt: TGTGCCAGCAGTTTGGCCGTCAATGAGCAGTTCTTC
CDR3aa: CASSLAVNEQFF

j_gene: TRBJ1-5
abundance: NA
v_gene: TRBV28
d_gene: NA
CDR3nt: TGTGCCAGCAGTTTACTAGACGGCCAGCATTTT
CDR3aa: CASSLLDGQHF

j_gene: TRBJ2-7
abundance: once
v_gene: TRBV30
d_gene: TRBD2
CDR3nt: TGTGCCTGGAGCTCTGGGACTAGGGGGTCCTACGAGCAGTACTTC
CDR3aa: CAWSSGTRGSYEQYF

j_gene: TRBJ1-1
abundance: NA
v_gene: TRBV6-1
d_gene: TRBD1
CDR3nt: TGTGCCAGCAGTTGGACAGGAATCAACACTGAAGCTTTCTTT
CDR3aa: CASSWTGINTEAFF

j_gene: TRBJ2-5
abundance: NA
v_gene: TRBV19
d_gene: NA
CDR3nt: TGTGCCAGTAGTATAGGAGTTGAGGAGACCCAGTACTTC
CDR3aa: CASSIGVEETQYF

j_gene: TRBJ1-2
abundance: NA
v_gene: TRBV7-9
d_gene: NA
CDR3nt: TGTGCCAGCGCTAGGTCGGGGGTCGGTGACACCTTC
CDR3aa: CASARSGVGDTF

j_gene: TRBJ2-2
abundance: NA
v_gene: TRBV7-3
d_gene: TRBD1
CDR3nt: TGTGCCAGCAGCTTAATGGCCACCGGGACAGGGCCTTACACCGGGGAGCTGTTTTTT
CDR3aa: CASSLMATGTGPYTGELFF

j_gene: TRBJ2-4
abundance: NA
v_gene: TRBV14
d_gene: TRBD2
CDR3nt: TGTGCCAGCAGGACTAGCGGGAGCTGGGCCAAAAACATTCAGTACTTC
CDR3aa: CASRTSGSWAKNIQYF

j_gene: TRBJ1-1
abundance: NA
v_gene: TRBV5-1
d_gene: NA
CDR3nt: TGCGCCAGCAGTCCCACGAGTATCATGAACACTGAAGCTTTCTTT
CDR3aa: CASSPTSIMNTEAFF

j_gene: TRBJ2-3
abundance: once
v_gene: TRBV7-9
d_gene: NA
CDR3nt: TGTGCCAGCAGCCGGGTCGGGGGTAAAGCGGGCTACACAGATACGCAGTATTTT
CDR3aa: CASSRVGGKAGYTDTQYF

j_gene: TRBJ1-3
abundance: NA
v_gene: TRBV1
d_gene: NA
CDR3nt: TGCACCAGCAGCCAATCTAATGGGGAGAGCACCATATATTTT
CDR3aa: CTSSQSNGESTIYF

j_gene: TRBJ2-7
abundance: NA
v_gene: TRBV9
d_gene: NA
CDR3nt: TGTGCCAGCAGCCCAGGGGGGAACGTTTACGAGCAGTACTTC
CDR3aa: CASSPGGNVYEQYF

j_gene: TRBJ2-7
abundance: NA
v_gene: TRBV6-5
d_gene: NA
CDR3nt: TGTGCCAGCATGGGAGACTACGAGCAGTACTTC
CDR3aa: CASMGDYEQYF

j_gene: TRBJ2-1
abundance: NA
v_gene: TRBV5-6
d_gene: TRBD2
CDR3nt: TGTGCCAGCAGCACCCCGGGACTAGGAATAAATGAGCAGTTCTTC
CDR3aa: CASSTPGLGINEQFF

j_gene: TRBJ2-1
abundance: NA
v_gene: TRBV6-5
d_gene: NA
CDR3nt: TGTGCCAGCAGTGGCTCGCGGCGCACTTTTGAGCAGTTCTTC
CDR3aa: CASSGSRRTFEQFF

j_gene: TRBJ2-7
abundance: NA
v_gene: TRBV27
d_gene: NA
CDR3nt: TGTGCCAGCAGTAGTAGCGAGCGGTCCTACGAGCAGTACTTC
CDR3aa: CASSSSERSYEQYF

j_gene: TRBJ1-4
abundance: NA
v_gene: TRBV29-1
d_gene: NA
CDR3nt: TGCAGCGTAACAGGGAACGGTAATGAAAAACTGTTTTTT
CDR3aa: CSVTGNGNEKLFF

j_gene: TRBJ1-1
abundance: few
v_gene: TRBV7-3
d_gene: TRBD1
CDR3nt: TGTGCCAGCAGCTTGAACAGGGGGCTCGGCACTGAAGCTTTCTTT
CDR3aa: CASSLNRGLGTEAFF

j_gene: TRBJ2-5
abundance: NA
v_gene: TRBV5-1
d_gene: TRBD2
CDR3nt: TGCGCCAGCCGGATACTAGCGGGAGAGGAGACCCAGTACTTC
CDR3aa: CASRILAGEETQYF

j_gene: TRBJ2-3
abundance: NA
v_gene: TRBV19
d_gene: NA
CDR3nt: TGTGCCAGTAGTTTCATCAACAGGGGCACAGATACGCAGTATTTT
CDR3aa: CASSFINRGTDTQYF

j_gene: TRBJ2-7
abundance: NA
v_gene: TRBV4-1
d_gene: TRBD1
CDR3nt: TGCGCCAGCAGCCAAGATCCAACAGGGGGGTACGAGCAGTACTTC
CDR3aa: CASSQDPTGGYEQYF

j_gene: TRBJ1-5
abundance: few
v_gene: TRBV18
d_gene: NA
CDR3nt: TGTGCCAGCTCATCGAATGGGGGGGGCGGGGGCAATCAGCCCCAGCATTTT
CDR3aa: CASSSNGGGGGNQPQHF

j_gene: TRBJ1-5
abundance: NA
v_gene: TRBV6-5
d_gene: TRBD1
CDR3nt: TGTGCCAGCAGGCCCGGGACAGGGCCCGTTCAGCCCCAGCATTTT
CDR3aa: CASRPGTGPVQPQHF

j_gene: TRBJ2-1
abundance: NA
v_gene: TRBV29-1
d_gene: NA
CDR3nt: TGCAGCGTCGCTAGCGCCTCCTACAATGAGCAGTTCTTC
CDR3aa: CSVASASYNEQFF

j_gene: TRBJ1-3
abundance: NA
v_gene: TRBV7-3
d_gene: NA
CDR3nt: TGTGCCAGCAGTCAGGGATCTGGAAACACCATATATTTT
CDR3aa: CASSQGSGNTIYF

j_gene: TRBJ2-7
abundance: NA
v_gene: TRBV6-1
d_gene: NA
CDR3nt: TGTGCCAGCAGCGGGGGACTTATGCAGGTAGGCGAGCAGTACTTC
CDR3aa: CASSGGLMQVGEQYF

j_gene: TRBJ2-7
abundance: NA
v_gene: TRBV5-1
d_gene: TRBD2
CDR3nt: TGCGCCAGCAGCTTGGAGCGGGGTATTAACGAGCAGTACTTC
CDR3aa: CASSLERGINEQYF

j_gene: TRBJ2-5
abundance: NA
v_gene: TRBV5-8
d_gene: NA
CDR3nt: TGTGCCAGCAGCCCTACAGGAAGGAAGACCCAGTACTTC
CDR3aa: CASSPTGRKTQYF

j_gene: TRBJ2-7
abundance: few
v_gene: TRBV4-2
d_gene: NA
CDR3nt: TGTGCCAGCAGCCAAGCCCCGGACAGCTCCTACGAGCAGTACTTC
CDR3aa: CASSQAPDSSYEQYF

j_gene: TRBJ2-7
abundance: NA
v_gene: TRBV7-8
d_gene: TRBD1
CDR3nt: TGTGCCAGCAGCCCCTGGACAGGCTCGTCCATCTTCGAGCAGTACTTC
CDR3aa: CASSPWTGSSIFEQYF

j_gene: TRBJ1-2
abundance: NA
v_gene: TRBV6-1
d_gene: NA
CDR3nt: TGTGCCAGCAGGGAGGGGCTCAGTGGGGGCTACACCTTC
CDR3aa: CASREGLSGGYTF

j_gene: TRBJ1-1
abundance: once
v_gene: TRBV7-9
d_gene: NA
CDR3nt: TGTGCCAGCAGCTTTGAGGTTAACACTGAAGCTTTCTTT
CDR3aa: CASSFEVNTEAFF

j_gene: TRBJ2-7
abundance: once
v_gene: TRBV6-6
d_gene: TRBD1
CDR3nt: TGTGCCAGCAGTTACTCGGGACAGGGCTCCAACGAGCAGTACTTC
CDR3aa: CASSYSGQGSNEQYF

j_gene: TRBJ1-1
abundance: once
v_gene: TRBV25-1
d_gene: NA
CDR3nt: TGTGCCAGCAGTGAATATATAGCGGGGAGAGACACTGAAGCTTTCTTT
CDR3aa: CASSEYIAGRDTEAFF

j_gene: TRBJ2-7
abundance: NA
v_gene: TRBV30
d_gene: NA
CDR3nt: TGTGCCTGGGCGGCCGGGGCGGGGATCTACGAGCAGTACTTC
CDR3aa: CAWAAGAGIYEQYF

j_gene: TRBJ2-7
abundance: NA
v_gene: TRBV5-1
d_gene: NA
CDR3nt: TGCGCCAGCAGCTTGGTATTGCGGCACCCCGAGCAGTACTTC
CDR3aa: CASSLVLRHPEQYF

j_gene: TRBJ2-6
abundance: NA
v_gene: TRBV27
d_gene: NA
CDR3nt: TGTGCCAGCAGTTTATGGGCAGGAAGCTCTGGGGCCAACGTCCTGACTTTC
CDR3aa: CASSLWAGSSGANVLTF

j_gene: TRBJ1-1
abundance: NA
v_gene: TRBV5-1
d_gene: TRBD1
CDR3nt: TGCGCCAGCAGCCGGGACAGATTGAACACTGAAGCTTTCTTT
CDR3aa: CASSRDRLNTEAFF

j_gene: TRBJ2-2
abundance: NA
v_gene: TRBV6-1
d_gene: NA
CDR3nt: TGTGCCAGCAGTGAAACAGGGTCCCCCGGGGAGCTGTTTTTT
CDR3aa: CASSETGSPGELFF

j_gene: TRBJ2-7
abundance: NA
v_gene: TRBV10-3
d_gene: NA
CDR3nt: TGTGCCATCAGAACTAGCCCAACAGCTTACGAGCAGTACTTC
CDR3aa: CAIRTSPTAYEQYF

j_gene: TRBJ2-5
abundance: NA
v_gene: TRBV29-1
d_gene: NA
CDR3nt: TGCAGCGTTCGACAAGAGACCCAGCACTTC
CDR3aa: CSVRQETQHF

j_gene: TRBJ2-7
abundance: NA
v_gene: TRBV28
d_gene: NA
CDR3nt: TGTGCCAGCAGTTTTAGGGGGGGCGCTTACTCCTACGAGCAGTACTTC
CDR3aa: CASSFRGGAYSYEQYF

j_gene: TRBJ1-1
abundance: few
v_gene: TRBV6-1
d_gene: TRBD1
CDR3nt: TGTGCCAGCATACAGGGGGAAGCTTTCTTT
CDR3aa: CASIQGEAFF

j_gene: TRBJ1-3
abundance: NA
v_gene: TRBV5-1
d_gene: NA
CDR3nt: TGCGCCAGCAGCTTGACTACATGGTGGCCTGGAAACACCATATATTTT
CDR3aa: CASSLTTWWPGNTIYF

j_gene: TRBJ1-1
abundance: once
v_gene: TRBV18
d_gene: NA
CDR3nt: TGTGCCAGCTCACCATTTTCCACGGGCACTGAAGCTTTCTTT
CDR3aa: CASSPFSTGTEAFF

j_gene: TRBJ2-1
abundance: once
v_gene: TRBV6-5
d_gene: TRBD1
CDR3nt: TGTGCCAGCAGTTATTCCGGGACAGGGGGGAACAATGAGCAGTTCTTC
CDR3aa: CASSYSGTGGNNEQFF

j_gene: TRBJ1-2
abundance: NA
v_gene: TRBV7-9
d_gene: NA
CDR3nt: TGTGCCAGCAGCCAGGACAGACCCGGGGATGGCTACACCTTC
CDR3aa: CASSQDRPGDGYTF

j_gene: TRBJ2-1
abundance: NA
v_gene: TRBV18
d_gene: TRBD1
CDR3nt: TGTGCCAGCTCATCGAGAGACAGGGGTCTCTACAATGAGCAGTTCTTC
CDR3aa: CASSSRDRGLYNEQFF

j_gene: TRBJ2-3
abundance: NA
v_gene: TRBV6-1
d_gene: NA
CDR3nt: TGTGCCAGCAGTGAAGTAGGGATAGCGAGTAGCACAGATACGCAGTATTTT
CDR3aa: CASSEVGIASSTDTQYF

j_gene: TRBJ1-5
abundance: once
v_gene: TRBV6-1
d_gene: NA
CDR3nt: TGTGCCAGCAATCCGGGGTTTTGGCAGCCCCAGCATTTT
CDR3aa: CASNPGFWQPQHF

j_gene: TRBJ2-2
abundance: NA
v_gene: TRBV15
d_gene: TRBD1
CDR3nt: TGTGCCACCAGCAGGGCGCGGTTGGGACAGTGGATTGGAACCGGGGAGCTGTTTTTT
CDR3aa: CATSRARLGQWIGTGELFF